This T cell receptor beta chain is from a study of cytomegalovirus exposure and HLA in healthy donors. On the study more broadly: Inside one of the first data releases sat around 80 million unique TCRs taken from HLA-typed donors.

All the people who gave samples were healthy bone marrow donors. PCR used 60 Vbeta primers and 13 Jbeta primers. The protocol was immunoSEQ multiplex PCR, while the TCRdb copy is restricted to in-frame clones and leaves out a portion. The sample has roughly 130,000 clones; 82% are singletons. Study-level points and caveats: An observed cluster of highly shared sequence variants was recorded as a likely sequencing artifact. Under in vitro conditions, a few CMV-associated chains were confirmed as specific for CMV antigens.

Germline trimming cut 0 bases from V and 2 bases from J; bases unmatched to any gene: 6. CDR1 and CDR2 (germline): SGHRS, YFSETQ. CDR3 length: 16 amino acids. A remark on this clone: Its antigen is undetermined.

This clonotype originated in a boy between 10 and 17 years old in good health and CMV-seronegative. This chain links TRBV5-1 with TRBJ2-3, with 7 bases lining up with TRBD2. The sample comprised PBMCs. CDR3 nucleotides: TGCGCCAGCAGCTTGGGCCTAGCGGCCGTCACAGATACGCAGTATTTT. Encoded protein: CASSLGLAAVTDTQYF.